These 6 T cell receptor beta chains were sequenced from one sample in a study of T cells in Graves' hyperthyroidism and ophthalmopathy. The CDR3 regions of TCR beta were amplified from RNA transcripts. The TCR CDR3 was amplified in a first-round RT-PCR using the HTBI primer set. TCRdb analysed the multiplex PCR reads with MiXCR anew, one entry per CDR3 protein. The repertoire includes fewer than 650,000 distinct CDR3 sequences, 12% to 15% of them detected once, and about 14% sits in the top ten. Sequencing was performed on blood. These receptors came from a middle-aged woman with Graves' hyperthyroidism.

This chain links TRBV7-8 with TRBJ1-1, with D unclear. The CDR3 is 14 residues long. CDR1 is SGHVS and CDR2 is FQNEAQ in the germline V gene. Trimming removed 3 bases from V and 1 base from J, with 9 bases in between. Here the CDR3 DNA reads TGTGCCAGCAGCTTCTCAACACGGAACACTGAAGCTTTCTTT. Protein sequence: CASSFSTRNTEAFF. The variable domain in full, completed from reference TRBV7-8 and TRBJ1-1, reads GAGVSQSPRYKVAKRGQDVALRCDPISGHVSLFWYQQALGQGPEFLTYFQNEAQLDKSGLPSDRFFAERPEGSVSTLKIQRTQQEDSAVYLCASSFSTRNTEAFFGQGTRLTVV.

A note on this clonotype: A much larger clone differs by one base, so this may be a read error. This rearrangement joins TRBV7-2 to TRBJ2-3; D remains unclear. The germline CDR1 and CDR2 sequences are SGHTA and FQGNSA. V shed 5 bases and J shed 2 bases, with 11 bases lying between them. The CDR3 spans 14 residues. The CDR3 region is CASSISFATDTQYF. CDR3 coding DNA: TGTGCCAGCAGCATATCCTTTGCCACAGATACGCAGTATTTT.

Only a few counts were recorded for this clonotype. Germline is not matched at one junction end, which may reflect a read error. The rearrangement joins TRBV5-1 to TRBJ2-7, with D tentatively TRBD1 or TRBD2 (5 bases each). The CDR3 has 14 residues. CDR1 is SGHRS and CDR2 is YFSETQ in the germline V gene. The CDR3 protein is CACSPGAGSYEQYF. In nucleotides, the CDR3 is TGCGCCTGCAGCCCCGGGGCGGGTTCCTACGAGCAGTACTTC.

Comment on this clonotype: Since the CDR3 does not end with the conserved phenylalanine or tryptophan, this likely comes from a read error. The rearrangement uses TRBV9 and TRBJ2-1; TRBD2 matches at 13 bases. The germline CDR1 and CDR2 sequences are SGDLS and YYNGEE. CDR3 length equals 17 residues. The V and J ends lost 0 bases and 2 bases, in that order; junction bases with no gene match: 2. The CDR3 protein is CASSVDGLAGAYNEQFL. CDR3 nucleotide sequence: TGTGCCAGCAGCGTAGACGGACTAGCGGGAGCCTACAATGAGCAGTTCCTC.

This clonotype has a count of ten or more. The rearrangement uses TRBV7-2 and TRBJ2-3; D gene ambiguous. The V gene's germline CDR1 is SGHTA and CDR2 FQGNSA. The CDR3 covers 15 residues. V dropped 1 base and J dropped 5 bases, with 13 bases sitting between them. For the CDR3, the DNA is TGTGCCAGCAGCTTAGTTCAGTCCAGGATAGATACGCAGTATTTT. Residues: CASSLVQSRIDTQYF.

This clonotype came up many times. CDR3 in DNA: TGTGCCAGCAGTTTTACCCTCCTTTCTGGGGCCAACGTCCTGACTTTC. Translation: CASSFTLLSGANVLTF. The chain joins TRBV28 to TRBJ2-6; D not certain. The germline V and J ends were trimmed by 3 bases and 1 base, with 10 bases remaining between them. Germline-derived CDR1 and CDR2 are MDHEN and SYDVKM. CDR3 size: 16 residues.